Below are 6 T cell receptor beta chains sequenced from a single sample in a study of cytomegalovirus exposure and HLA in healthy donors. Researchers ran the PCR with 60 Vbeta and 13 Jbeta primers. Clones were sequenced by immunoSEQ multiplex PCR, and TCRdb holds only the in-frame ones, with some missing. The sample records 85,000 to 100,000 clones, under 65% being singletons. Sequencing was performed on PBMCs. The receptors stem from a man in his sixties in good health and CMV-seronegative.

This clone has just a few counts. The chain uses TRBV19 and TRBJ2-3, with TRBD2 as a possible D gene (6 bases). V lost 3 bases and J 4 bases, leaving 14 bases between the germline ends. The germline CDR1 and CDR2 sequences are LNHDA and SQIVND (reference sequence). CDR3 length equals 15 residues. CDR3 in DNA: TGTGCCAGTAGTATTAGGTGGAGGGCCGCAGATACGCAGTATTTT. This translates into CASSIRWRAADTQYF.

The V and J genes are TRBV11-3 and TRBJ2-7; the match to TRBD1 covers 7 bases. The CDR3 runs 12 residues. The germline V gene has CDR1 SGHNT and CDR2 YENEEA. After removal of 5 bases from V and 5 bases from J, the junction contained 3 bases not matched to a gene. The CDR3: CASSRDRDEQYF. The CDR3 DNA reads as TGTGCCAGCAGCAGAGACAGGGACGAGCAGTACTTC.

The chain joins TRBV5-1 to TRBJ2-3; TRBD2 might be the D (6 bases). This CDR3 has 15 amino acids. CDR1 is SGHRS and CDR2 is YFSETQ in the germline V gene. The V end was cut by 2 bases, the J end by 0 bases, with 10 bases between. The CDR3: CASSLWRDSTDTQYF. CDR3 nucleotides: TGCGCCAGCAGCTTATGGCGGGACAGCACAGATACGCAGTATTTT. Full variable domain (remainder filled in from reference TRBV5-1 and TRBJ2-3): KAGVTQTPRYLIKTRGQQVTLSCSPISGHRSVSWYQQTPGQGLQFLFEYFSETQRNKGNFPGRFSGRQFSNSRSEMNVSTLELGDSALYLCASSLWRDSTDTQYFGPGTRLTVL.

The rearrangement uses TRBV5-6 and TRBJ1-2, with 10 bases identical to TRBD1. The CDR3 covers 14 residues. Per germline, CDR1 SGHDT and CDR2 YYEEEE. The J segment lost 7 bases and the V segment lost 4 bases, leaving 7 bases of the junction unmatched. The DNA of the CDR3 is TGTGCCAGCAGCCAGGACAGGGGGGAGGGTGGCTACACCTTC. It codes for CASSQDRGEGGYTF.

The genes are TRBV28 and TRBJ1-5; D unresolved. V lost 7 bases and J lost 5, with 9 bases in between. CDR1 and CDR2 from the germline V gene are MDHEN and SYDVKM. The CDR3 runs 12 residues. CDR3 nucleotide sequence: TGTGCCAGCACCACGGTCGATCAGCCCCAGCATTTT. Translation gives CASTTVDQPQHF.

Of note for this clone: The junction shows a germline mismatch at one end, possibly a read error. This chain uses TRBV5-1 with TRBJ2-1; D may be TRBD1 (6 bases). Germline V gene sequence: CDR1 SGHRS, CDR2 YFSETQ. There are 13 residues in the CDR3. CDR3 loop: CTSTPGDNNEQFF. The CDR3 nucleotides read TGCACCAGTACACCTGGGGACAACAATGAGCAGTTCTTC. The full variable domain, rest sourced from reference TRBV5-1 and TRBJ2-1, is KAGVTQTPRYLIKTRGQQVTLSCSPISGHRSVSWYQQTPGQGLQFLFEYFSETQRNKGNFPGRFSGRQFSNSRSEMNVSTLELGDSALYLCTSTPGDNNEQFFGPGTRLTVL.